A selection of T cell receptor beta chains follows, all from one sample in a study of T cells in Graves' hyperthyroidism and ophthalmopathy. TCRdb independently ran MiXCR on the multiplex PCR reads; one entry per CDR3 protein. The sample yields 530,000 or so distinct CDR3 sequences, roughly a quarter seen once. Sequencing used blood. These receptors were obtained from a woman in her 30s with Graves' ophthalmopathy. Both conserved end residues are part of each CDR3. D genes are given only for firm matches. Only part of the rows carry a size: once, few, many, or a class if the clone is expanded.

TRBD1 TRBJ2-7 - TRBV12-3/TRBV12-4 TGTGCCAGCGTGGACGGGACAGGGGTTAACGAGCAGTACTTC CASVDGTGVNEQYF
- TRBJ2-7 few TRBV2 TGTGCCACCAGGGAAAACTCCTACGAGCAGTACTTC CATRENSYEQYF
TRBD2 TRBJ2-5 many TRBV6-5 TGTGCCAGCAGCCCCGGACTAGCGGGGGGGCTGTGGGAGACCCAGTACTTC CASSPGLAGGLWETQYF
- TRBJ2-5 many TRBV20-1 TGCAGTTCTAACCGGGACGTCGGTCGGGAGACCCAGTACTTC CSSNRDVGRETQYF
- TRBJ2-2 few TRBV5-1 TGCGCCAGCAGCCAAGGGGCCAGCACCGGGGAGCTGTTTTTT CASSQGASTGELFF
- TRBJ1-5 - TRBV13 TGTGCCAGCAGCTCCAGACAGGTAATGGGCCAGCCCCAGCATTTT CASSSRQVMGQPQHF
TRBD2 TRBJ2-7 many TRBV15 TGTGCCACCAGCAGGTCTCTACTAGCGGGGGGGGACGAGCAGTACTTC CATSRSLLAGGDEQYF
- TRBJ2-5 - TRBV11-2 TGTGCCAGCAGCTTACATACAGGGAGGTCAGAGACCCAGTACTTC CASSLHTGRSETQYF
TRBD1 TRBJ1-2 few TRBV28 TGTGCCACCCTTTCGACAGGGGGTAACTATGGCTACACCTTC CATLSTGGNYGYTF
TRBD1 TRBJ2-5 many TRBV12-3/TRBV12-4 TGTGCCAGCAGACCGACAGGGATTTCGGAGACCCAGTACTTC CASRPTGISETQYF
- TRBJ1-1 many TRBV12-5 TGTGCTAGTGGTCCCGGGGCGCCCATGAACACTGAAGCTTTCTTT CASGPGAPMNTEAFF
TRBD1 TRBJ2-7 many TRBV12-3/TRBV12-4 TGTGCCAGCAGCCGACGGACAGGGCCCTACGAGCAGTACTTC CASSRRTGPYEQYF
- TRBJ1-5 - TRBV12-5 TGTGCTAGTGGTTTCGAGGATCAGCCCCAGCATTTT CASGFEDQPQHF
- TRBJ2-7 - TRBV5-1 TGCGCCAGCAGCGCATCGGGACCAAGAATCTACGAGCAGTACTTC CASSASGPRIYEQYF
- TRBJ2-7 - TRBV5-1 TGCGCCAGCAGCTTCGGTAGGGGAAGTCACGAGCAGTACTTC CASSFGRGSHEQYF
- TRBJ1-1 few TRBV7-2 TGTGCCAGCAGCCGGGGGGCGGGGTTGAACACTGAAGCTTTCTTT CASSRGAGLNTEAFF
- TRBJ1-2 many TRBV12-3/TRBV12-4 TGTGCCAGCAGTATCCGGGACATTCCCTATGGCTACACCTTC CASSIRDIPYGYTF
TRBD1 TRBJ1-5 few TRBV28 TGTGCCAGCACCCGACAGGGTTATAGCAATCAGCCCCAGCATTTT CASTRQGYSNQPQHF
- TRBJ1-5 many TRBV15 TGTGCCACCAGCAGAGGGGGGGCAGGGCAGCCCCAGCATTTT CATSRGGAGQPQHF
TRBD1 TRBJ1-2 - TRBV12-3/TRBV12-4 TGTGCCGCGCGGGGACAGGGGGCCAACTATGGCTACACCTTC CAARGQGANYGYTF
TRBD2 TRBJ2-7 - TRBV7-2 TGTGCCAGCAGCATGACTAGCGGCTCGCGTGGGCAGTACTTC CASSMTSGSRGQYF
- TRBJ2-5 many TRBV29-1 TGCAGCGTTCGGACGGTTGAAGAGACCCAGTACTTC CSVRTVEETQYF
- TRBJ1-1 - TRBV4-3 TGCGCCAGCAGCCAAGGGCGGGTTATATACAACACTGAAGCTTTCTTT CASSQGRVIYNTEAFF
- TRBJ2-5 - TRBV4-2 TGTGCCAGCAGCCATGTAGAGACTAGCCAAGAGACCCAGTACTTC CASSHVETSQETQYF
- TRBJ1-3 many TRBV10-3 TGTGCCATCCTAGGGGCGGGGGCCGGCGGAAACACCATATATTTT CAILGAGAGGNTIYF
TRBD1 TRBJ2-7 - TRBV7-9 TGTGCCAGCAGCTTGACAGGGGTTATTTACGAGCAGTACTTC CASSLTGVIYEQYF
- TRBJ2-7 many TRBV20-1 TGCAGTGCTAGTCCGGGCGCGTGGTTCTACGAGCAGTACTTC CSASPGAWFYEQYF
- TRBJ1-1 many TRBV7-2 TGTGCCAGCAGCCCTGGACAGCAGGGCACTGAAGCTTTCTTT CASSPGQQGTEAFF
- TRBJ2-7 many TRBV5-1 TGCGCCAGCAGCCCGGCGATCAGCTACGAGCAGTACTTC CASSPAISYEQYF
TRBD2 TRBJ2-5 - TRBV7-9 TGTGCCAGCAGCCCTGTAGGGCACGCGGGGGGCGAGACCCAGTACTTC CASSPVGHAGGETQYF
TRBD2 TRBJ2-3 few TRBV9 TGTGCCAGCAGCGAGGCGGGACTAGCGGGGGGGCTCCCAGATACGCAGTATTTT CASSEAGLAGGLPDTQYF
TRBD1 TRBJ1-2 - TRBV12-3/TRBV12-4 TGTGCCAGCAGTTTAACGGACAGGGGTGATTATGGCTACACCTTC CASSLTDRGDYGYTF
- TRBJ2-5 few TRBV29-1 TGCAGCGTGGCCTATGGCGGGGGCTTAGAGACCCAGTACTTC CSVAYGGGLETQYF
- TRBJ1-5 many TRBV6-1 TGTGCCAGCAGTGAGTTTGGATCGCAGCCCCAGCATTTT CASSEFGSQPQHF
TRBD1 TRBJ2-7 many TRBV11-2 TGTGCCAGCAGCTTAAGGACAGGGGGTTCCTACGAGCAGTACTTC CASSLRTGGSYEQYF
- TRBJ2-6 many TRBV19 TGTGCCAGTAGTACACAGGGATCTGGGGCCAACGTCCTGACTTTC CASSTQGSGANVLTF
- TRBJ1-6 many TRBV27 TGTGCCAGCAGTTTAGGGGCAGGTTCGCTATTGGTGGGCCTCCACTTT CASSLGAGSLLVGLHF
- TRBJ1-1 - TRBV5-5 TGTGCCAGCAGCTTAGGGGACACACCGAGGGGAGCTTTCTTT CASSLGDTPRGAFF
- TRBJ2-7 many TRBV6-5 TGTGCCAGCAGTTACTCGAATCAGGGGCCTGACGAGCAGTACTTC CASSYSNQGPDEQYF
- TRBJ1-1 many TRBV27 TGTGCCAGCAGATGGGGGGTTCACACTGAAGCTTTCTTT CASRWGVHTEAFF
TRBD2 TRBJ2-5 - TRBV3-1 TGTGCCAGCAGCCAAGAGGGGACTAGCGGGAGGCTGGGGACCCAGTACTTC CASSQEGTSGRLGTQYF
TRBD1 TRBJ2-4 few TRBV6-2/TRBV6-3 TGTGCCAGCAGAGCCGGACAGGAGACCAAAAACATTCAGTACTTC CASRAGQETKNIQYF
- TRBJ2-5 - TRBV7-2 TGTGCCAGCAGCTCAGGGACTCGAGAGACCCAGTACTTC CASSSGTRETQYF
- TRBJ2-7 many TRBV7-2 TGTGCCAGCAGCTTAGTACAGGGCCCCTACGAGCAGTACTTC CASSLVQGPYEQYF
- TRBJ1-1 few TRBV6-1 TGTGCCAGCACCCCCGCCCGTACTCTCGAAGCTTTCTTT CASTPARTLEAFF
- TRBJ1-2 - TRBV12-3/TRBV12-4 TGTGCCAGCAGTTTATCATTTCGGGGATTCGACTATGGCTACACCTTC CASSLSFRGFDYGYTF
- TRBJ1-1 - TRBV6-5 TGTGCCAGCAGTACTGGGTGGATAGGGGACACTGAAGCTTTCTTT CASSTGWIGDTEAFF
- TRBJ2-5 - TRBV27 TGTGCCAGCAGTACCACTCCTCGGGGTCAAGAGACCCAGTACTTC CASSTTPRGQETQYF
TRBD1 TRBJ1-1 few TRBV4-3 TGCGCCAGCAGCCGTTTACAGGGGTTCGAGAACACTGAAGCTTTCTTT CASSRLQGFENTEAFF
- TRBJ1-6 many TRBV20-1 TGCAGTGCTAGAGCCCAGGGAGCGTATTCACCCCTCCACTTT CSARAQGAYSPLHF
- TRBJ2-7 many TRBV7-2 TGTGCCAGCAGCTTAAACAGCCGCTACGAGCAGTACTTC CASSLNSRYEQYF
TRBD2 TRBJ2-5 - TRBV10-3 TGTGCCATCGGTACTAGCGGGGAAGAGACCCAGTACTTC CAIGTSGEETQYF
- TRBJ2-5 - TRBV3-1 TGTGCCAGCAGCCAGACCAGTGAGACCCAGTACTTC CASSQTSETQYF
- TRBJ1-5 many TRBV20-1 TGCAGTGCTAGAGATCTCAATCAGCCCCAGCATTTT CSARDLNQPQHF
- TRBJ2-2 many TRBV12-3/TRBV12-4 TGTGCCAGCAGTTTAGACCCTCTGAACACCGGGGAGCTGTTTTTT CASSLDPLNTGELFF